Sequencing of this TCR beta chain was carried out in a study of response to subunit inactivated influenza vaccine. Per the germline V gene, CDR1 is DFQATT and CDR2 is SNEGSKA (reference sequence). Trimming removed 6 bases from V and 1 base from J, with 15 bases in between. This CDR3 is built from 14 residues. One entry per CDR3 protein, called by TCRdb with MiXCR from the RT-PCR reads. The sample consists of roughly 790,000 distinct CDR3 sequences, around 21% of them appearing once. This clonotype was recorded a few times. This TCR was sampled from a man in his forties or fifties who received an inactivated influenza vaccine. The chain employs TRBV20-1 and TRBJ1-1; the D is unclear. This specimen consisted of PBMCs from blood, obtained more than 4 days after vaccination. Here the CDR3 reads CSASGGSGNTEAFF. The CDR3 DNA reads TGCAGTGCCTCAGGAGGGTCCGGGAACACTGAAGCTTTCTTT.